This note documents a single T cell receptor beta chain sequence. The data derive from a study of human T cells and chemical hapten exposure. As for time point: patch test 2, 6 weeks after DPC sensitization. Regarding treatment: therapeutic diphenylcyclopropenone sensitization with weekly scalp DPC. CDR1 and CDR2 (germline): SGHRS, YFSETQ. This CDR3 is built from 15 residues. J gave up 4 bases and V 4 bases, and 6 bases lay outside the gene matches. Per the original methods: Sample TCR counts, which ranged from roughly 23,224 to 750,000, had a median of around 96,000. MiXCR, run by TCRdb on the RACE reads, gives a single entry per CDR3 protein. These V and J calls are TCRdb output, not the study's own analysis. This table has about 70,000 distinct CDR3 sequences, about 8.5% appearing once.

V usage is TRBV5-1 and J usage is TRBJ1-2; 11 nucleotides align to TRBD1. The source is a woman in her forties or fifties with alopecia areata. Some clones in this sample may be carry-over from other donors' samples. The input for sequencing was whole blood, taken in connection with sensitization to the hapten diphenylcyclopropenone (DPC). The CDR3 DNA is TGCGCCAGCAGCACGGGGACAGGGGGAACCTATGGCTACACCTTC. It specifies CASSTGTGGTYGYTF.